Shown below are 3 T cell receptor beta chains from a single sample sequenced in a study of OX40 agonist ivuxolimab in advanced cancers. Repertoires were generated with immunoSEQ multiplex PCR, while TCRdb's copy carries only in-frame clones and drops some. In the table there are some 10,000 clones, roughly nine tenths of which are singletons. Sequencing was performed on CD4+ or CD8+ T cells sorted from blood, taken in a trial of the OX40 agonist ivuxolimab. The receptor set was obtained from an adult with an advanced solid tumor such as melanoma, head and neck, liver or kidney cancer.

The J gene is TRBJ1-2, the V gene TRBV9; D unresolved. The germline gives CDR1 SGDLS, CDR2 YYNGEE. The V gene lost 0 bases and the J gene lost 2 bases, with 5 bases spanning the gap. This CDR3 has 13 residues. Written as DNA, the CDR3 is TGTGCCAGCAGCGTAGGGGCGAACTATGGCTACACCTTC. This codes for CASSVGANYGYTF.

J is TRBJ1-2 and V is TRBV27, with unresolved D. Germline V gene data show CDR1 as MNHEY and CDR2 as SMNVEV (reference sequence). The CDR3 sequence is 13 residues long. Trimming stripped 3 bases from V and 7 bases from J, with 12 bases between. CDR3 in DNA: TGTGCCAGCAGTTTGAGAGGTTTGGGTGGCTACACCTTC. Protein: CASSLRGLGGYTF.

This clone has just one count. The V call is TRBV7-2, the J call TRBJ2-1; D possibly matches TRBD1 or TRBD2 (5 bases each). Between the trimmed V and J ends, which lost 0 bases and 1 base, there was a span of 22 bases. Germline CDR1 is SGHTA and CDR2 is FQGNSA. The CDR3 extends over 20 amino acids. This CDR3 reads CASSLAGRPTFRGSYNEQFF. CDR3 bases: TGTGCCAGCAGCTTAGCGGGGCGGCCTACCTTCCGGGGTTCCTACAATGAGCAGTTCTTC.